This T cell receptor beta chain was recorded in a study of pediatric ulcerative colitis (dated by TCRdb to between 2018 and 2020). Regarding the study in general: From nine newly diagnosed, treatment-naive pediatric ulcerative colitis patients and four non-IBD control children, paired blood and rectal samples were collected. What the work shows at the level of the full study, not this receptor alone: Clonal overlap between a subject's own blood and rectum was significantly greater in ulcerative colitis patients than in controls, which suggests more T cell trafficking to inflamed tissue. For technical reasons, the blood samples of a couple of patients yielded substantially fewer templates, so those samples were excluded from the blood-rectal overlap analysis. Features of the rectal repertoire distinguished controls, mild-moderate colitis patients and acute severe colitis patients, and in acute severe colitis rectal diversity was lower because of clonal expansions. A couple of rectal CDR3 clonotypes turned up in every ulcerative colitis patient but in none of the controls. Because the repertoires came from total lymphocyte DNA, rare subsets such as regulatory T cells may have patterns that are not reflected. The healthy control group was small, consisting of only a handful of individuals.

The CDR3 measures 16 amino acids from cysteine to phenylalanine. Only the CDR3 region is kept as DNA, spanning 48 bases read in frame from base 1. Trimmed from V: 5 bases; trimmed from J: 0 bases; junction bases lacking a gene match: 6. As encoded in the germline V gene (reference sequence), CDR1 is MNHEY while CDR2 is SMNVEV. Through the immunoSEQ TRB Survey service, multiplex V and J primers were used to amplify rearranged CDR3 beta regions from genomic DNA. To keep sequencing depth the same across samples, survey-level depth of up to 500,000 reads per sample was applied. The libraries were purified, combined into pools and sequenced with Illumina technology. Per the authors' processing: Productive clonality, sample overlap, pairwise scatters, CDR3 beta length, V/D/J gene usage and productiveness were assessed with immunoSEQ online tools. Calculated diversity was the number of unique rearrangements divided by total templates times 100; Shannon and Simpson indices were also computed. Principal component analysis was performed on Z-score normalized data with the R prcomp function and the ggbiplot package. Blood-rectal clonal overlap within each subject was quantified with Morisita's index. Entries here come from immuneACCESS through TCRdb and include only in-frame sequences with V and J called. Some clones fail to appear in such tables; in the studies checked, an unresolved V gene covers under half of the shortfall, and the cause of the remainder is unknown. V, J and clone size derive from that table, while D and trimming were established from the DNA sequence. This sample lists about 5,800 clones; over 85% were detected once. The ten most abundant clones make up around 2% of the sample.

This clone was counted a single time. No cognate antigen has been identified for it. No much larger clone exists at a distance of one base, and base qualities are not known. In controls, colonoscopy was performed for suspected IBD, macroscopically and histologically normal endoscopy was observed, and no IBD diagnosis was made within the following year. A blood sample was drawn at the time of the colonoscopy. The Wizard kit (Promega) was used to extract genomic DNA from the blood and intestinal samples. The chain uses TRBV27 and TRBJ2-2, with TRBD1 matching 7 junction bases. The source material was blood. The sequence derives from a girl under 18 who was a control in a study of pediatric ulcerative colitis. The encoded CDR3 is CASSAYRGTNTGELFF. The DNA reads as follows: TGTGCCAGCAGTGCCTACAGGGGCACGAACACCGGGGAGCTGTTTTTT.